One T cell receptor beta chain is described in this entry. Its antigen is unidentified. The data stem from a study of T-cell memory formation after mild COVID-19. General study results and limits: For contracting clones, CD4+ ones sat mainly in CM and EM, CD8+ in EMRA.

The germline V and J ends were trimmed by 5 bases and 4 bases, with 19 bases remaining between them. Germline values: CDR1 SEHNR, CDR2 FQNEAQ (reference sequence). This CDR3 is 16 amino acids long. One entry per CDR3 protein results from TCRdb running MiXCR on the 5' RACE reads. Of 210,000 or so distinct CDR3 sequences in the sample, roughly a tenth were seen once. The sequenced sample consisted of PBMCs or a T cell subset sorted from them (not recorded which). This receptor was obtained from a young man who had mild COVID-19 (a few samples of this study predate the infection). Cell type and time point are not known. The rearrangement joins TRBV7-9 to TRBJ2-3; perhaps TRBD2 as D (7 bases). The CDR3 sequence is CASSRGGGQYADTQYF. In DNA, the CDR3 is TGTGCCAGCAGCCGGGGAGGGGGTCAGTACGCAGATACGCAGTATTTT.